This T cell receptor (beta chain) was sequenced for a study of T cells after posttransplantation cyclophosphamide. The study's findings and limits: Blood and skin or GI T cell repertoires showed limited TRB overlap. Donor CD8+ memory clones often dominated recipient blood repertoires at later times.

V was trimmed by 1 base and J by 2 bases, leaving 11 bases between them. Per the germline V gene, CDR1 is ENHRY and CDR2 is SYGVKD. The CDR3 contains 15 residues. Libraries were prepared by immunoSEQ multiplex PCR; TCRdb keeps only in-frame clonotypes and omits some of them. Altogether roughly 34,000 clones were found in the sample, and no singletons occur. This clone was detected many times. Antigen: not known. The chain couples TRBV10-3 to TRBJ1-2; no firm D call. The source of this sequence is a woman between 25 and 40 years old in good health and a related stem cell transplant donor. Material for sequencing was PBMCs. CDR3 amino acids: CAISELGLNNYGYTF. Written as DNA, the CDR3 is TGTGCCATCAGTGAGTTAGGACTGAACAACTATGGCTACACCTTC.